Below, 21 T cell receptor beta chains from the same sample are listed, as sequenced in a study of graft-versus-host responses after intestinal transplantation. Method: immunoSEQ multiplex PCR; TCRdb's copy keeps in-frame clones and lacks some. This table holds 40,000 to 55,000 clones, roughly 95% found once. These receptors lack a known antigen. This material consisted of unstimulated CD8+ T cells sorted from spleen or lymph node cells, taken before transplant. The receptors were sampled from a human donor who was the organ donor for an intestinal transplant.

The V and J genes are TRBV19 and TRBJ2-7; D might be TRBD2 (5 bases). The CDR3 is 13 amino acids. V was cut by 2 bases and J by 7 bases, with 12 bases left in between. Germline V gene lookup returns CDR1 LNHDA and CDR2 SQIVND (reference sequence). CDR3 protein: CASSISGAEEQYF. The CDR3 DNA sequence: TGTGCCAGTAGTATAAGCGGCGCAGAGGAGCAGTACTTC.

The chain employs TRBV28 and TRBJ2-1; possibly TRBD1 for D (5 bases). Between the trimmed V and J ends, which lost 2 bases and 6 bases, there was a span of 5 bases. Germline V CDR1 and CDR2: MDHEN, SYDVKM. This CDR3 has 12 residues. In nucleotides, the CDR3 is TGTGCCAGCAGTTTAGACAGCAATGAGCAGTTCTTC. This sequence encodes CASSLDSNEQFF.

This CDR3 reads CASSLEGSTDTQYF. In DNA, the CDR3 is TGTGCCAGCAGCTTAGAGGGGAGCACAGATACGCAGTATTTT. The chain carries TRBV7-3 and TRBJ2-3; D is tentatively TRBD1 or TRBD2 (5 bases each). Trimming cost V 2 bases and J 0 bases, with 6 bases left between them. Looked up from germline, CDR1 is SGHTA and CDR2 is FQGTGA. The CDR3 extends over 14 amino acids. Filled out from reference TRBV7-3 and TRBJ2-3, the complete variable domain reads GAGVSQTPSNKVTEKGKYVELRCDPISGHTALYWYRQSLGQGPEFLIYFQGTGAADDSGLPNDRFFAVRPEGSVSTLKIQRTERGDSAVYLCASSLEGSTDTQYFGPGTRLTVL.

This chain joins TRBV4-1 and TRBJ1-2; TRBD1 is a possible D gene (5 bases). Germline V lookup: CDR1 MGHRA, CDR2 YSYEKL. There are 14 residues in the CDR3. Trimming cost V 2 bases and J 3 bases, with 10 bases left between them. As DNA, the CDR3 is TGCGCCAGCAGCCAACGGGACGGAGACTATGGCTACACCTTC. Amino acid sequence: CASSQRDGDYGYTF.

This chain joins TRBV11-2 and TRBJ1-3; TRBD1 matches at 8 bases. Per germline, CDR1 SGHAT and CDR2 FQNNGV. The CDR3 covers 13 residues. V shed 8 bases and J 7 bases; nucleotides not matched to a gene: 7. This chain's CDR3 is CASVDRVSNTIYF. As DNA, the CDR3 is TGTGCCAGCGTGGACAGGGTTTCCAACACCATATATTTT. Together with reference TRBV11-2 and TRBJ1-3, the CDR3 gives the full variable domain: EAGVAQSPRYKIIEKRQSVAFWCNPISGHATLYWYQQILGQGPKLLIQFQNNGVVDDSQLPKDRFSAERLKGVDSTLKIQPAKLEDSAVYLCASVDRVSNTIYFGEGSWLTVV.

V and J are TRBV11-2 and TRBJ2-7; TRBD1 matches at 8 bases. The CDR3 runs to 16 residues. Trimming took 0 bases from V and 0 from J; bases not matched to a gene: 4. Germline V gene data show CDR1 as SGHAT and CDR2 as FQNNGV. The CDR3 protein is CASSLEGQDISYEQYF. CDR3 DNA sequence: TGTGCCAGCAGCTTAGAGGGACAGGATATCTCCTACGAGCAGTACTTC.

V gene TRBV28 combines with J gene TRBJ1-2, with 9 nucleotides matching TRBD1. J gave up 7 bases and V 3 bases, and 3 bases lay outside the gene matches. This CDR3 is 13 amino acids long. Germline CDR1 reads MDHEN; CDR2 reads SYDVKM. The CDR3 protein is CASSFDRGVGYTF. The CDR3 DNA is TGTGCCAGCAGTTTTGACAGGGGGGTTGGCTACACCTTC.

In DNA, the CDR3 is TGTGCCAGCAGCGACATGGTGAGCTCCTACAATGAGCAGTTCTTC. It is translated as CASSDMVSSYNEQFF. The chain carries TRBV5-6 and TRBJ2-1, with D hard to call. Trimming shortened V by 4 bases and J by 0 bases, and 11 bases separated the two germline ends. The V gene's germline CDR1 is SGHDT and CDR2 YYEEEE. This CDR3 is built from 15 residues.

This clone was picked up one time. The chain recombines TRBV5-6 with TRBJ1-2; TRBD1 matches at 9 bases. The junction had 11 bases not matched to a gene; V was cut back by 2 bases and J by 0 bases. CDR1 SGHDT and CDR2 YYEEEE come from the germline V gene. This CDR3 is built from 18 residues. The DNA of the CDR3 is TGTGCCAGCAGCTTCAAACCCGGGACAGGGATGACTAACTATGGCTACACCTTC. It is translated as CASSFKPGTGMTNYGYTF.

This chain connects TRBV7-8 to TRBJ2-7, with no clear D. CDR3 size: 12 residues. The V gene lost 5 bases and the J gene lost 2 bases, with 7 bases spanning the gap. From germline, CDR1 is SGHVS and CDR2 FQNEAQ. In DNA, the CDR3 is TGTGCCAGCAGCAATGACCCCTACGAGCAGTACTTC. Its protein product is CASSNDPYEQYF.

J is TRBJ2-7 and V is TRBV29-1, with TRBD2 matching 13 bases. Germline V lookup: CDR1 SQVTM, CDR2 ANQGSEA. J was trimmed by 3 bases and V by 4 bases; bases with no gene match: 9. The CDR3 contains 16 residues. CDR3 in amino acids: CSVGGFGTSGVYEQYF. The DNA of the CDR3 is TGCAGCGTTGGGGGGTTTGGGACTAGCGGGGTCTACGAGCAGTACTTC.

The chain joins TRBV9 to TRBJ2-5, with TRBD2 matching 14 bases. CDR3 size: 16 residues. The germline V gene encodes CDR1 SGDLS and CDR2 YYNGEE. J gave up 5 bases and V 4 bases, and 7 bases lay outside the gene matches. CDR3 loop: CASSSWTSGGLETQYF. CDR3 bases: TGTGCCAGCAGCTCGTGGACTAGCGGGGGGTTGGAGACCCAGTACTTC.

The chain couples TRBV4-3 to TRBJ2-7; D unresolved. The CDR3 has 15 amino acids. Trimming pared 0 bases from V and 2 bases from J, leaving 11 bases between. Germline values: CDR1 LGHNA, CDR2 YSLEER. CDR3 sequence: CASSQDRSPAYEQYF. CDR3 DNA: TGCGCCAGCAGCCAAGATAGGTCCCCGGCCTACGAGCAGTACTTC.

The count of this clone is one. V gene TRBV27 combines with J gene TRBJ1-5; D might be TRBD1 (5 bases). Trimming removed 6 bases at V and 2 bases at J, with 11 bases between. In germline, CDR1 is MNHEY, CDR2 SMNVEV (reference sequence). The CDR3 extends over 14 amino acids. CDR3 in amino acids: CASRSGLGNQPQHF. The CDR3 DNA sequence: TGTGCCAGCAGGTCAGGGCTTGGCAATCAGCCCCAGCATTTT.

The chain combines TRBV28 with TRBJ1-1; tentatively, D is TRBD1 (6 bases). The germline gives CDR1 MDHEN, CDR2 SYDVKM. The V end lost 2 bases, the J end lost 5 bases, and 12 bases lay between the germline ends. The CDR3 is 14 amino acids. The CDR3 bases are TGTGCCAGCAGTTTAAGGGGGAGGTGGACTGAAGCTTTCTTT. Protein: CASSLRGRWTEAFF.

This chain links TRBV11-2 with TRBJ2-1; D uncertain. The CDR3 has 16 residues. Trimming cost V 1 base and J 5 bases, with 15 bases left between them. CDR1 and CDR2 (germline): SGHAT, FQNNGV. CDR3 DNA: TGTGCCAGCAGCTTAGTACGTGCATGGAATGACAATGAGCAGTTCTTC. Encoded protein: CASSLVRAWNDNEQFF.

V gene TRBV18 combines with J gene TRBJ2-5, with 7 bases lining up with TRBD1. The CDR3 spans 14 residues. After removal of 4 bases from V and 5 bases from J, the junction contained 7 bases not matched to a gene. Germline V lookup: CDR1 KGHSH, CDR2 LQKENI. The CDR3 region is CASSLFRGGETQYF. CDR3 in DNA: TGTGCCAGCTCACTCTTCAGAGGGGGCGAGACCCAGTACTTC.

The gene calls are TRBV30 and TRBJ2-7; 9 bases are shared with TRBD1. Germline CDR1 is GTSNPN and CDR2 is SVGIG (reference sequence). J lost 3 bases, V lost 7 bases, and 13 bases had no gene match. The CDR3 consists of 15 residues. CDR3 protein: CASAHGTGTNYEQYF. DNA for the CDR3: TGTGCCTCTGCCCACGGGACAGGGACGAACTACGAGCAGTACTTC.

This sequence joins TRBV7-8 and TRBJ2-1, with 9 bases matching TRBD1. V shed 1 base, J shed 5 bases, and the junction held 3 bases outside the gene matches. The germline V gene encodes CDR1 SGHVS and CDR2 FQNEAQ. CDR3 length equals 15 residues. The CDR3 nucleotides read TGTGCCAGCAGCTTAGAGGGACAGGGTCACAATGAGCAGTTCTTC. It codes for CASSLEGQGHNEQFF.

The rearrangement links TRBV6-1 to TRBJ1-1; D call uncertain. Germline loops: CDR1 MNHNS, CDR2 SASEGT. CDR3 length: 16 residues. The V gene lost 3 bases and the J gene lost 0 bases, with 14 bases spanning the gap. In DNA, the CDR3 is TGTGCCAGCAGTGAGACGGCAGGCTTTATGAACACTGAAGCTTTCTTT. Protein: CASSETAGFMNTEAFF.

V gene TRBV16 combines with J gene TRBJ1-3; TRBD1 matches 9 bases. The CDR3 totals 16 residues. The trim removed 0 bases at V and 2 bases at J, leaving 2 bases unmatched. Germline-derived CDR1 and CDR2 are KGHSY and FQNENV. CDR3 DNA: TGTGCCAGCAGCCAATCCGGGACAGGGCCTGGAAACACCATATATTTT. Protein product: CASSQSGTGPGNTIYF. Full variable domain (missing parts from reference TRBV16 and TRBJ1-3): GEEVAQTPKHLVRGEGQKAKLYCAPIKGHSYVFWYQQVLKNEFKFLISFQNENVFDETGMPKERFSAKCLPNSPCSLEIQATKLEDSAVYFCASSQSGTGPGNTIYFGEGSWLTVV.